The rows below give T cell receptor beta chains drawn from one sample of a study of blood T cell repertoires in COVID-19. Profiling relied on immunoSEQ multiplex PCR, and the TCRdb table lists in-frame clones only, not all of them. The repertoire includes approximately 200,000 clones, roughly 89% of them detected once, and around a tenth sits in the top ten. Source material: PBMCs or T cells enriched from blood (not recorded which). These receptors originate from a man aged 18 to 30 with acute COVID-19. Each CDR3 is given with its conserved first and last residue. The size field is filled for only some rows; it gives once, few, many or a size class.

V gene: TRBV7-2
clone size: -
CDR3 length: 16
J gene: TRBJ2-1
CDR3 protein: CASSSELAGVNNEQFF

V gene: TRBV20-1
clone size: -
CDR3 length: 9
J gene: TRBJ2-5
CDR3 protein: CSAPETQYF

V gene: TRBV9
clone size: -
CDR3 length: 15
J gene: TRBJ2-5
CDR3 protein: CASSVAGEFQETQYF

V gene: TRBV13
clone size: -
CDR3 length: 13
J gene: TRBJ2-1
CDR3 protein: CASSLSGINEQFF

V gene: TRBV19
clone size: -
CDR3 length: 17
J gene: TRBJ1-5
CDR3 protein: CASSKKPTWQTFQPQHF

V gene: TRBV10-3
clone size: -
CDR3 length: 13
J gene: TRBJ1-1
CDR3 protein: CAIGGQVGTEAFF

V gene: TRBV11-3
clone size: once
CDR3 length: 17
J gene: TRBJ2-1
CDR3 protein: CASSPGLAGGGYNEQFF

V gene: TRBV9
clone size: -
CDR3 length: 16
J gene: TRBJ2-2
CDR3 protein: CASSVRRQVNTGELFF

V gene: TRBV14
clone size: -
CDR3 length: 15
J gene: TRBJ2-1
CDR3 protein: CASSQVSFRGNEQFF

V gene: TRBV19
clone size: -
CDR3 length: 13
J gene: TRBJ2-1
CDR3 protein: CASSLAGANEQFF

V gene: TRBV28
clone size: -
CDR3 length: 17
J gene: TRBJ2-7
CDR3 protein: CASSLGGGGMRLYEQYF

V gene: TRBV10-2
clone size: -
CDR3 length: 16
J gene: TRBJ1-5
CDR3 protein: CASSESMGGGDQPQHF

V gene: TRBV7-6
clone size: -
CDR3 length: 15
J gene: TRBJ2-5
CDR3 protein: CASSFIRDRGETQYF

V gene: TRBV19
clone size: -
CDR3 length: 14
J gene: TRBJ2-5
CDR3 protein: CASSRDRRRETQYF

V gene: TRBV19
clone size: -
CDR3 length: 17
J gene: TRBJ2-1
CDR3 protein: CASSIVGYGLAGGEQFF

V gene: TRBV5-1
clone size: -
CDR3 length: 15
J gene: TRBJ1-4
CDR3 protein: CASSRTGGGSEKLFF

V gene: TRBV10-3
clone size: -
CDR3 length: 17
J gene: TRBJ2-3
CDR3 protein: CAISAIELRERTDTQYF

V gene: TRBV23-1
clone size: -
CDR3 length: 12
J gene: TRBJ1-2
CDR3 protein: CASSQRDYGYTF

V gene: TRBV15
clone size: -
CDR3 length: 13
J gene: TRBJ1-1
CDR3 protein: CATSGRRFVEAFF

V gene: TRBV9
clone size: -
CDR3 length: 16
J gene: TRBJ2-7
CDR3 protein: CASSEDSVPRPEEQYF

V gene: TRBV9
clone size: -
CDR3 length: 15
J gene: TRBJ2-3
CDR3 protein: CASSVEQVATDTQYF

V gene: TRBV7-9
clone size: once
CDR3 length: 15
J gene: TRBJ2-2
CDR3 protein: CASSLGLAGTGELFF

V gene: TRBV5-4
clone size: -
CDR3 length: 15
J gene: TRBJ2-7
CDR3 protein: CASSSTSGTSYEQYF

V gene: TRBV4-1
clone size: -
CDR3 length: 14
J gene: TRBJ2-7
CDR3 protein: CASSQNSGEYEQYF

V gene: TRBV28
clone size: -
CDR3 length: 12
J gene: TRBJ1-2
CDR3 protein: CASTLVGDGYTF

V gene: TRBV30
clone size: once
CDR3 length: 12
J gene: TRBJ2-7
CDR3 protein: CAWSDRGWEQYF

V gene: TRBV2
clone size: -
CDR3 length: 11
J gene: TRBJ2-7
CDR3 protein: CASKLQYEQYF

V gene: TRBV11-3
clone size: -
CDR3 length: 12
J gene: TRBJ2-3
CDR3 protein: CASTIPPDTQYF

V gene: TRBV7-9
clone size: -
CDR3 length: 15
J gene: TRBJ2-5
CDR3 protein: CASRKEAGRLETQYF

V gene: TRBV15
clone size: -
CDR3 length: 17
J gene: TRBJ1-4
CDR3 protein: CATSKQGPGVISEKLFF

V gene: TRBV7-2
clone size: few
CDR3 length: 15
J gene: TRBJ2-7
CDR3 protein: CASSQGTSGRGQQYF

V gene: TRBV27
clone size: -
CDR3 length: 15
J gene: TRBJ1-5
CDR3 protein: CASSSTRGSNQPQHF

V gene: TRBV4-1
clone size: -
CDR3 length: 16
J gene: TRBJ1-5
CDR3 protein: CASSQDEGGSNQPQHF

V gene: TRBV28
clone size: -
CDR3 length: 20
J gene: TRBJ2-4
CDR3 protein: CASSPIPGTSGALAKNIQYF

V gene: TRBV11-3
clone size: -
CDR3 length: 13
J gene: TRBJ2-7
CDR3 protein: CASSWTGGNEQYF

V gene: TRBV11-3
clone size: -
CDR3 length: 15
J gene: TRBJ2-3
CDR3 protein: CASSPGQGYADTQYF

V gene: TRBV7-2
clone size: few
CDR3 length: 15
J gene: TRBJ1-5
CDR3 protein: CASSLRQGYDQPQHF

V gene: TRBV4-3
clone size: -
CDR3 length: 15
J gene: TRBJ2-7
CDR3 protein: CASSQDRQGAYEQYF

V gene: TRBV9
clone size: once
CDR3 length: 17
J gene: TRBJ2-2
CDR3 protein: CASSGGQGVPLFRELFF

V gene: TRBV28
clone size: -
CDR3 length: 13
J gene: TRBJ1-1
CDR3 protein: CASSLAGAREAFF

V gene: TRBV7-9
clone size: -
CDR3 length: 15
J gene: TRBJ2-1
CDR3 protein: CASSLTGSGNNEQFF

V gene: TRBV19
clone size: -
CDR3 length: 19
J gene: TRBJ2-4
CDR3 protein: CASTGTGGQLAGGKNIQYF

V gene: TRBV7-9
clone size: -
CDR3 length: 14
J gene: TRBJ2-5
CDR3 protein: CASSPRTGEETQYF

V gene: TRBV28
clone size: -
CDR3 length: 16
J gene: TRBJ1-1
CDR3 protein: CASSLGTGGWRTEAFF

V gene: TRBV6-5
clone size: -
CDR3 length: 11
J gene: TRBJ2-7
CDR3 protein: CASRDRYEQYF

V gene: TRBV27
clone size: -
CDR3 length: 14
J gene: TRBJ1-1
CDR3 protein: CASSPRTLNTEAFF

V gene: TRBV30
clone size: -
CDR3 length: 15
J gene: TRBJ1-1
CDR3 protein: CAWSPGISKKTEAFF

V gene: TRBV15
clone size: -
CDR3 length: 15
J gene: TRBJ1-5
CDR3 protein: CATTSLRYSNQPQHF

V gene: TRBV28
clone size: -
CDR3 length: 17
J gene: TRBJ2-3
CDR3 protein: CASSLRLRVHPTDTQYF

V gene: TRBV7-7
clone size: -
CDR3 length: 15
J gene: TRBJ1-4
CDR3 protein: CASSLARGPGEKLFF

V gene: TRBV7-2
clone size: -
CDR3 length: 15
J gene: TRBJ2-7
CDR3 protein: CASSNSGTGAYEQYF

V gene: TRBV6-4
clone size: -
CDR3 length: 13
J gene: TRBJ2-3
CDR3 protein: CASSDEPRKTQYF